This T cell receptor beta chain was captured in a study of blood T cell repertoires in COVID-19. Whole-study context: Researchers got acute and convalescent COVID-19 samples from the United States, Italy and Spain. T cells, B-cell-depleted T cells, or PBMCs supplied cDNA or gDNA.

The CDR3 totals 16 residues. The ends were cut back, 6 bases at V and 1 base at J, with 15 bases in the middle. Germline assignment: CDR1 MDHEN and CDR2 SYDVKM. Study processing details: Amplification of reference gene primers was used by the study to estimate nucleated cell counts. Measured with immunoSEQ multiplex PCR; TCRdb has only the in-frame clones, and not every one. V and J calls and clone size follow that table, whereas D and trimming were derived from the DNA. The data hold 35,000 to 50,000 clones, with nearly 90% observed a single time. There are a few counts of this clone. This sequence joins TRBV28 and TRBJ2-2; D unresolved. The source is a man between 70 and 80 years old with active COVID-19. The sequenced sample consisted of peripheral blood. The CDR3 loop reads CASSPTYSKNTGELFF. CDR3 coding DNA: TGTGCCAGCAGCCCAACCTACTCGAAGAACACCGGGGAGCTGTTTTTT.